Presented here are 27 T cell receptor beta chains from one specimen sequenced in a study of blood T cell repertoires in COVID-19. Profiled with immunoSEQ multiplex PCR; TCRdb holds only in-frame clones, not every one. This sample has around 280,000 clones; around 90% occur once, and the top ten carry 1.7%. Sample: PBMCs or T cells enriched from blood (not recorded which). These receptors all come from a young woman with acute COVID-19.

The chain has TRBV7-9 and TRBJ2-7; TRBD2 agrees at 7 bases. This CDR3 is built from 15 residues. Germline CDR1 reads SEHNR; CDR2 reads FQNEAQ (reference sequence). J lost 5 bases, V lost 1 base, and 8 bases had no gene match. CDR3 bases: TGTGCCAGCAGCTTAGTGCCTAGCGGATCGGACGAGCAGTACTTC. The encoded protein is CASSLVPSGSDEQYF.

This rearrangement joins TRBV4-1 to TRBJ2-1, with TRBD1 identical over 9 bases. V gave up 3 bases and J gave up 0 bases; unmatched junction bases: 3. The CDR3 has 16 residues. Germline values: CDR1 MGHRA, CDR2 YSYEKL. The CDR3 loop is CASSHVQGASYNEQFF. CDR3 nucleotide sequence: TGCGCCAGCAGCCACGTACAGGGGGCCTCCTACAATGAGCAGTTCTTC.

The chain has TRBV18 and TRBJ2-1; D unclear. The germline V gene encodes CDR1 KGHSH and CDR2 LQKENI. Between the trimmed V and J ends, which lost 3 bases and 10 bases, there was a span of 22 bases. This CDR3 is 16 amino acids long. The CDR3: CASSPGSDLRLGEQFF. The CDR3 DNA sequence: TGTGCCAGCTCACCCGGGTCCGATCTACGACTTGGGGAGCAGTTCTTC.

The CDR3 here is CSVEGPSGRAFF. The CDR3 DNA reads as TGCAGCGTTGAAGGACCTAGCGGGAGGGCGTTCTTC. The chain links TRBV29-1 to TRBJ2-1, with 12 bases fitting TRBD2. Germline CDR1 SQVTM, CDR2 ANQGSEA. The ends lost 1 base at V and 15 bases at J; junction bases unmatched: 4. The CDR3 loop spans 12 amino acids.

V and J are TRBV15 and TRBJ2-3, with 7 bases that match TRBD1. The CDR3 has 15 residues. Germline assignment: CDR1 LNHNV and CDR2 YYDKDF (reference sequence). The ends lost 5 bases at V and 0 bases at J; junction bases unmatched: 5. The CDR3 DNA sequence: TGTGCCACCAGCGGGACAGTAACTAGCACAGATACGCAGTATTTT. Translated, it gives CATSGTVTSTDTQYF.

This chain connects TRBV3-1 (or the pseudogene TRBV3-2) to TRBJ1-1; 8 positions match TRBD1. J was trimmed by 1 base and V by 5 bases; bases with no gene match: 6. This CDR3 spans 15 amino acids. Germline V lookup: CDR1 LGHDT, CDR2 YNNKEL (reference sequence). CDR3 nucleotides: TGTGCCAGCAGCGAAGGACAGGGACCGAACACTGAAGCTTTCTTT. It encodes CASSEGQGPNTEAFF.

The chain uses TRBV15 and TRBJ1-1; D perhaps matches TRBD1 (6 bases). Germline V lookup: CDR1 LNHNV, CDR2 YYDKDF (reference sequence). CDR3 length: 15 residues. V lost 0 bases and J lost 7, with 15 bases in between. The CDR3 here is CATSRDHRTVDEAFF. CDR3 DNA sequence: TGTGCCACCAGCAGAGATCATCGGACAGTTGATGAAGCTTTCTTT.

The rearrangement links TRBV10-1 to TRBJ1-3; D might be TRBD1 (5 bases). V was pared by 9 bases and J by 0 bases, with 12 bases between. Germline-derived CDR1 and CDR2 are WNHNN and SYGVQD (reference sequence). This CDR3 is 14 amino acids long. In DNA form, the CDR3 reads TGCGCCAGTCCGGACATCTACTCTGGAAACACCATATATTTT. This translates into CASPDIYSGNTIYF.

The V and J genes are TRBV5-1 and TRBJ2-3; TRBD1 matches 7 bases. The CDR3 has 14 amino acids. The V segment lost 1 base and the J segment 7 bases; nucleotides outside the gene matches: 6. Germline V CDR1 and CDR2: SGHRS, YFSETQ. The DNA for the CDR3 is TGCGCCAGCAGCTTGAATACAGGGGCTAATACGCAGTATTTT. Encoded protein: CASSLNTGANTQYF.

This chain joins TRBV18 and TRBJ1-1; TRBD1 agrees at 7 bases. V was clipped by 9 bases and J by 4 bases; unmatched bases: 8. From germline, CDR1 is KGHSH and CDR2 LQKENI. CDR3 size: 13 residues. The CDR3 sequence is CASSEDRATEAFF. In nucleotides, the CDR3 is TGTGCCAGTTCCGAAGACAGGGCCACTGAAGCTTTCTTT.

The chain recombines TRBV28 with TRBJ2-7; TRBD1 aligns across 7 bases. CDR1 is MDHEN, CDR2 SYDVKM, per germline. This CDR3 comprises 15 residues. The J segment lost 4 bases and the V segment lost 6 bases, leaving 12 bases of the junction unmatched. The CDR3 DNA is TGTGCCAGCAGGACAACCGGGACAGCAGAATACGAGCAGTACTTC. This sequence encodes CASRTTGTAEYEQYF.

The gene calls are TRBV27 and TRBJ2-1; maybe TRBD2 (5 bases). Trimming took 7 bases from V and 0 from J, leaving 13 bases between them. Germline V gene lookup returns CDR1 MNHEY and CDR2 SMNVEV (reference sequence). This CDR3 is built from 15 residues. The CDR3 region is CASTSGGSSYNEQFF. The CDR3 coding sequence is TGTGCCAGCACCTCAGGTGGGAGCTCCTACAATGAGCAGTTCTTC.

This clone showed up just once. The rearrangement joins TRBV28 to TRBJ1-5; possible D gene TRBD1, 5 bases. The CDR3 length is 13 residues. CDR1 and CDR2 (germline): MDHEN, SYDVKM. V was shortened by 3 bases and J by 7 bases, with 10 bases between the two germline ends. The CDR3 loop reads CASSFQGGQPQHF. CDR3 coding DNA: TGTGCCAGCAGTTTCCAGGGAGGCCAGCCCCAGCATTTT. Based on the CDR3 plus reference TRBV28 and TRBJ1-5, the full variable domain is DVKVTQSSRYLVKRTGEKVFLECVQDMDHENMFWYRQDPGLGLRLIYFSYDVKMKEKGDIPEGYSVSREKKERFSLILESASTNQTSMYLCASSFQGGQPQHFGDGTRLSIL.

V usage is TRBV7-8 and J usage is TRBJ2-2; 11 bases are a match to TRBD2. Losses at the gene ends were 5 bases for V and 2 bases for J; bases not matched to a gene: 4. The CDR3 consists of 16 residues. Germline values: CDR1 SGHVS, CDR2 FQNEAQ. The CDR3 loop reads CASSLRLAGNTGELFF. CDR3 bases: TGTGCCAGCAGCCTTCGACTAGCGGGAAACACCGGGGAGCTGTTTTTT.

This chain links TRBV4-2 with TRBJ1-5, with D perhaps matching TRBD1 (6 bases). The CDR3 covers 15 residues. V lost 1 base and J lost 5, with 12 bases in between. Germline V gene data show CDR1 as LGHNA and CDR2 as YNFKEQ. The CDR3 nucleotides are TGTGCCAGCAGCCAAGGGAGACAGGACGATCAGCCCCAGCATTTT. Protein product: CASSQGRQDDQPQHF.

The genes are TRBV7-6 and TRBJ2-5; D gene ambiguous. V was pared by 0 bases and J by 2 bases, with 13 bases between. The CDR3 sequence is 16 residues long. Per the germline V gene, CDR1 is SGHVS and CDR2 is FNYEAQ. Written as DNA, the CDR3 is TGTGCCAGCAGCTTAGCTCTCACAAAAAGACAAGAGACCCAGTACTTC. As protein: CASSLALTKRQETQYF. Full variable domain (missing parts from reference TRBV7-6 and TRBJ2-5): GAGVSQSPRYKVTKRGQDVALRCDPISGHVSLYWYRQALGQGPEFLTYFNYEAQQDKSGLPNDRFSAERPEGSISTLTIQRTEQRDSAMYRCASSLALTKRQETQYFGPGTRLLVL.

The V and J genes are TRBV7-9 and TRBJ2-1; 13 bases match TRBD2. Germline loops: CDR1 SEHNR, CDR2 FQNEAQ (reference sequence). V gave up 5 bases and J gave up 7 bases; unmatched junction bases: 5. The CDR3 runs 15 residues. The CDR3 DNA follows: TGTGCCAGCAGCACCCTGACTAGCGGGAGGAATGAGCAGTTCTTC. It specifies CASSTLTSGRNEQFF.

This chain links TRBV27 with TRBJ1-6, with 8 bases aligning to TRBD1. Losses at the gene ends were 5 bases for V and 10 bases for J; bases not matched to a gene: 7. Germline CDR1 is MNHEY and CDR2 is SMNVEV (reference sequence). CDR3 length equals 14 residues. The CDR3 spells CASSKDREGSPLHF. As DNA, the CDR3 is TGTGCCAGCAGTAAGGACAGGGAGGGATCACCCCTCCACTTT.

In this sample, this clone turned up once. The chain uses TRBV5-1 and TRBJ2-7; 7 nucleotides agree with TRBD2. This CDR3 has 17 amino acids. The V segment lost 6 bases and the J segment 3 bases; nucleotides outside the gene matches: 18. CDR1 and CDR2 (germline): SGHRS, YFSETQ. The CDR3 here is CASTPSPRQGRVYEQYF. In nucleotides, the CDR3 is TGCGCCAGCACCCCCTCCCCCCGACAAGGGAGGGTCTACGAGCAGTACTTC. Full variable domain (missing parts from reference TRBV5-1 and TRBJ2-7): KAGVTQTPRYLIKTRGQQVTLSCSPISGHRSVSWYQQTPGQGLQFLFEYFSETQRNKGNFPGRFSGRQFSNSRSEMNVSTLELGDSALYLCASTPSPRQGRVYEQYFGPGTRLTVT.

The chain carries TRBV28 and TRBJ1-2; D remains unclear. The V gene's germline CDR1 is MDHEN and CDR2 SYDVKM. This CDR3 contains 12 residues. With 7 bases removed from V and 0 bases from J, the gap between germline ends came to 6 bases. The CDR3 protein is CASNSANYGYTF. DNA of the CDR3: TGTGCCAGCAATTCGGCTAACTATGGCTACACCTTC.

The table lists this clone with a few counts. The CDR3 DNA sequence: TGTGCCTGGTCCCGGACAAACACCTACGAGCAGTACTTC. This codes for CAWSRTNTYEQYF. The V and J genes are TRBV30 and TRBJ2-7, with D maybe TRBD1 (5 bases). Germline CDR1 GTSNPN, CDR2 SVGIG (reference sequence). The CDR3 length is 13 residues. V lost 5 bases and J lost 2, with 13 bases in between.

This clone was seen just once. Written as DNA, the CDR3 is TGTGCCAGCTCACCACGTCAGCAGGGGGGATTCGCTGAAGCTTTCTTT. Translation: CASSPRQQGGFAEAFF. The chain couples TRBV18 to TRBJ1-1, with 7 nucleotides matching TRBD1. V shed 1 base, J shed 6 bases, and the junction held 11 bases outside the gene matches. The germline CDR1 and CDR2 sequences are KGHSH and LQKENI. CDR3 length: 16 residues.

The V and J genes are TRBV2 and TRBJ2-7, with 10 positions matching TRBD2. The V gene's germline CDR1 is SNHLY and CDR2 FYNNEI. The CDR3 contains 15 residues. V dropped 6 bases and J dropped 2; count of bases not matched to a gene: 7. The CDR3: CASRPSGSATYEQYF. In nucleotides, the CDR3 is TGTGCCAGCAGACCTAGCGGGAGTGCAACCTACGAGCAGTACTTC.

The chain carries TRBV11-2 and TRBJ1-6, with 7 bases fitting TRBD1. Germline trimming cut 5 bases from V and 7 bases from J; bases unmatched to any gene: 17. The germline gives CDR1 SGHAT, CDR2 FQNNGV. The CDR3 loop spans 18 amino acids. DNA for the CDR3: TGTGCCAGCAGCCCGTCCGACAGGGTATGGGCCATCAATTCACCCCTCCACTTT. Translating it yields CASSPSDRVWAINSPLHF. Full variable domain (rest looked up from reference TRBV11-2 and TRBJ1-6): EAGVAQSPRYKIIEKRQSVAFWCNPISGHATLYWYQQILGQGPKLLIQFQNNGVVDDSQLPKDRFSAERLKGVDSTLKIQPAKLEDSAVYLCASSPSDRVWAINSPLHFGNGTRLTVT.

V is TRBV15 and J is TRBJ2-5; tentative D call: TRBD1 (6 bases). The CDR3 totals 15 residues. The V gene's germline CDR1 is LNHNV and CDR2 YYDKDF (reference sequence). With 0 bases removed from V and 0 bases from J, the gap between germline ends came to 8 bases. In DNA, the CDR3 is TGTGCCACCAGCAGAGACCAGGGGCACCAAGAGACCCAGTACTTC. As protein: CATSRDQGHQETQYF.

V and J are TRBV5-1 and TRBJ2-5, with no clear D. V lost 0 bases to trimming and J lost 4 bases, with 4 bases between them. The CDR3 contains 12 residues. Per germline, CDR1 SGHRS and CDR2 YFSETQ. CDR3 sequence: CASSLGLETQYF. Here the CDR3 DNA reads TGCGCCAGCAGCTTGGGACTAGAGACCCAGTACTTC.

V and J are TRBV10-3 and TRBJ2-7; 10 bases match TRBD2. The ends lost 10 bases at V and 5 bases at J; junction bases unmatched: 11. CDR3 size: 14 residues. Germline assignment: CDR1 ENHRY and CDR2 SYGVKD. Written as DNA, the CDR3 is TGTGCCACCAGAAGTGGGCTAGCGGGAGACGAGCAGTACTTC. Translation gives CATRSGLAGDEQYF.